This T cell receptor (beta chain) was sequenced in a study of shared clonotypes between healthy human individuals. As regards this clone: The antigen is unknown.

The method was immunoSEQ multiplex PCR; TCRdb's version includes in-frame clones alone and lacks a portion of them. The sample records some 1,400,000 clones, around 97% being singletons. CDR3 length: 14 residues. V lost 4 bases, J lost 2 bases, and 9 bases lay in between. Germline-derived CDR1 and CDR2 are SGHRS and YFSETQ. Whole-study findings and limits: What limited the represented genetic and exposure-history diversity was the small number of donors.

This receptor was identified in a young man in good health. The chain links TRBV5-1 to TRBJ2-2, with no clear D. The sequenced sample consisted of naive CD4+ T cells sorted from blood. Sample subset: CD45RA+ positively selected. The CDR3 DNA reads as TGCGCCAGCAGCACCCTATTTAACACCGGGGAGCTGTTTTTT. Protein: CASSTLFNTGELFF. Full variable domain (outside the CDR3, taken from reference TRBV5-1 and TRBJ2-2): KAGVTQTPRYLIKTRGQQVTLSCSPISGHRSVSWYQQTPGQGLQFLFEYFSETQRNKGNFPGRFSGRQFSNSRSEMNVSTLELGDSALYLCASSTLFNTGELFFGEGSRLTVL.